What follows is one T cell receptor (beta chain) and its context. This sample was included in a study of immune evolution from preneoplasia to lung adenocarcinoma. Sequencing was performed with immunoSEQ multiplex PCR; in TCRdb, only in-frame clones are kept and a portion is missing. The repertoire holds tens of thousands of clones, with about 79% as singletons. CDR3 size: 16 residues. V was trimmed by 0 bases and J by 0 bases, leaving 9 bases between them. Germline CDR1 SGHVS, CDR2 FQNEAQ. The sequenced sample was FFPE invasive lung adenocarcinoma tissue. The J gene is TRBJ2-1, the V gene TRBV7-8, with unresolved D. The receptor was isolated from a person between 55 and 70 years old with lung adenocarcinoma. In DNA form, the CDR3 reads TGTGCCAGCAGCTTAGCGAGGATCAGCTCCTACAATGAGCAGTTCTTC. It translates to CASSLARISSYNEQFF. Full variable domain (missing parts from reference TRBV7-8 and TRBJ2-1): GAGVSQSPRYKVAKRGQDVALRCDPISGHVSLFWYQQALGQGPEFLTYFQNEAQLDKSGLPSDRFFAERPEGSVSTLKIQRTQQEDSAVYLCASSLARISSYNEQFFGPGTRLTVL.